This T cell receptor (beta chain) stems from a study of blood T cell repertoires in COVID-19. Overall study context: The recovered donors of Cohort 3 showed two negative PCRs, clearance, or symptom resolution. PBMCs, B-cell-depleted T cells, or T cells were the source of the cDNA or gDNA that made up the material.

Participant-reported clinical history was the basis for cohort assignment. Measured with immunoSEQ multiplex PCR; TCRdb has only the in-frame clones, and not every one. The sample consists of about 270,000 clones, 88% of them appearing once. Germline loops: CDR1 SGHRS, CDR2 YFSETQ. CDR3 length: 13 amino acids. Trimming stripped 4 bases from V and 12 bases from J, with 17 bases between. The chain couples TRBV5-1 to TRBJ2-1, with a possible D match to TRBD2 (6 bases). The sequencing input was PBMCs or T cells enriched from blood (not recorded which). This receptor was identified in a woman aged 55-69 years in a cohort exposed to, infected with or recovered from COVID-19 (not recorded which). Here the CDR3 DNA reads TGCGCCAGCAGCGGGGGACTCCCACGGGGGCAGTTCTTC. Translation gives CASSGGLPRGQFF.